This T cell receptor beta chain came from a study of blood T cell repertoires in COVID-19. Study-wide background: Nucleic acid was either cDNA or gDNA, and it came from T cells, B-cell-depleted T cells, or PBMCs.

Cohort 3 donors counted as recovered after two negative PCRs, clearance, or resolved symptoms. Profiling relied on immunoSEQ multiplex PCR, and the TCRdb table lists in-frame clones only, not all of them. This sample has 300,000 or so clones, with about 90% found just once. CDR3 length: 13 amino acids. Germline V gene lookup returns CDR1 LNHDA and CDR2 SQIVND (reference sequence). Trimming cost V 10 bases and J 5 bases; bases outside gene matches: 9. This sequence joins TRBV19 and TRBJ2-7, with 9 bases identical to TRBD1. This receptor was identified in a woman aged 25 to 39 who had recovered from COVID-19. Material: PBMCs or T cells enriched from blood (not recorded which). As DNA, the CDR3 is TGTGCCACTCGGGGACAGGGTGACAACGAGCAGTACTTC. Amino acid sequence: CATRGQGDNEQYF.